Each of the 10 T cell receptor beta chains below was sequenced from the same sample in a study of blood T cell repertoires in COVID-19. The table came from immunoSEQ multiplex PCR; TCRdb's copy has only in-frame clones and leaves some out. This sample has some 120,000 clones, with 75% to 90% found just once. What was sequenced was peripheral blood. These receptor sequences come from a woman older than 75 with COVID-19, enrolled during active disease.

This clone was observed a single time. The chain is built from TRBV7-2 and TRBJ2-3; a weak D match, TRBD2 (5 bases). The CDR3 contains 16 residues. Trimming removed 4 bases at V and 0 bases at J, with 14 bases between. The germline V gene encodes CDR1 SGHTA and CDR2 FQGNSA. CDR3 sequence (DNA): TGTGCCAGCAGCTCCGCCCTGGAGGCAAGCACAGATACGCAGTATTTT. Encoded protein: CASSSALEASTDTQYF.

V and J are TRBV7-2 and TRBJ1-3; possibly TRBD1 for D (6 bases). Per germline, CDR1 SGHTA and CDR2 FQGNSA. This CDR3 contains 15 residues. The V and J ends lost 4 bases and 1 base respectively, with 11 bases between them. CDR3 region: CASSSTTGSGNTIYF. The CDR3 nucleotides read TGTGCCAGCAGCTCCACAACAGGGTCTGGAAACACCATATATTTT.

The V call is TRBV4-1, the J call TRBJ2-1; 8 positions match TRBD2. The CDR3 has 14 residues. J lost 6 bases, V lost 4 bases, and 5 bases had no gene match. The V gene's germline CDR1 is MGHRA and CDR2 YSYEKL. The CDR3 DNA follows: TGCGCCAGCAGCCTCCCCGGGACTAGCAATGAGCAGTTCTTC. As protein: CASSLPGTSNEQFF.

There are a few counts of this clone. The V and J genes are TRBV28 and TRBJ1-5, with unresolved D. CDR1 and CDR2 from the germline V gene are MDHEN and SYDVKM. V gave up 5 bases and J gave up 1 base, with 12 bases separating them. The CDR3 loop spans 15 amino acids. DNA for the CDR3: TGTGCCAGCAGTCCACTCGGGGAAAGCAATCAGCCCCAGCATTTT. This encodes CASSPLGESNQPQHF.

This sequence joins TRBV7-6 and TRBJ2-5; tentatively, D is TRBD1 (7 bases). CDR1 is SGHVS and CDR2 is FNYEAQ in the germline V gene. The CDR3 totals 18 residues. V lost 1 base, J lost 7 bases, and 25 bases lay in between. As DNA, the CDR3 is TGTGCCAGCAGCTTAGGGGCCGGGAGACAGGGCCGTGTTGGGACCCAGTACTTC. Translation: CASSLGAGRQGRVGTQYF.

The table lists this clone with a count of one. This chain links TRBV3-1 (or the pseudogene TRBV3-2) with TRBJ1-2, with a weak D call TRBD1 (5 bases). Germline assignment: CDR1 LGHDT and CDR2 YNNKEL (reference sequence). V was shortened by 0 bases and J by 2 bases, with 19 bases between the two germline ends. The CDR3 is 18 amino acids. DNA for the CDR3: TGTGCCAGCAGCCAAGATCGGTGGTACAGGTCTCCAAACTATGGCTACACCTTC. Protein: CASSQDRWYRSPNYGYTF.

This chain joins TRBV18 and TRBJ2-3; the D is unclear. This CDR3 spans 13 amino acids. CDR1 and CDR2 (germline): KGHSH, LQKENI. V gave up 0 bases and J gave up 2 bases, with 3 bases separating them. The CDR3 here is CASSPPSTDTQYF. The CDR3 DNA reads as TGTGCCAGCTCACCACCCTCCACAGATACGCAGTATTTT.

This clone was counted a few times. This chain uses TRBV20-1 with TRBJ2-1; no reliable D call. V was shortened by 4 bases and J by 8 bases, with 9 bases between the two germline ends. The CDR3 is made up of 11 amino acids. CDR1 and CDR2 from the germline V gene are DFQATT and SNEGSKA (reference sequence). The CDR3 DNA follows: TGCAGTGCTACGGAGAGGTATGAGCAGTTCTTC. Protein product: CSATERYEQFF.

The gene calls are TRBV7-9 and TRBJ2-3, with 11 bases matching TRBD2. The CDR3 runs 18 residues. Losses at the gene ends were 6 bases for V and 6 bases for J; bases not matched to a gene: 17. Per the germline V gene, CDR1 is SEHNR and CDR2 is FQNEAQ (reference sequence). For the CDR3, the DNA is TGTGCCAGCAGTCCTAAATTTAGACTAGCGGGGTTGGAGGATACGCAGTATTTT. Its protein product is CASSPKFRLAGLEDTQYF.

V usage is TRBV28 and J usage is TRBJ2-5; 16 bases are a match to TRBD2. J lost 3 bases, V lost 7 bases, and 8 bases had no gene match. CDR1 and CDR2 (germline): MDHEN, SYDVKM. The CDR3 sequence is 17 residues long. In nucleotides, the CDR3 is TGTGCCAGCAATCCGGGACTAGCGGGAGGGCCCGAAGAGACCCAGTACTTC. Protein: CASNPGLAGGPEETQYF.